This entry is about one TCR beta chain. As originally analysed: Researchers report that nucleated cell counts were estimated from reference gene primer amplification. This table comes from immunoSEQ multiplex PCR, and its TCRdb copy is limited to in-frame clones, with some not included. That table is the source of V, J and clone size, and D and trimming were worked out from the DNA. The sample carries about half a million clones, approximately 83% recorded once. This sample was included in a study of blood T cell repertoires in COVID-19. Overall study context: The study drew acute and convalescent COVID-19 samples from the United States, Italy and Spain. In each case, the material was cDNA or gDNA derived from T cells, B-cell-depleted T cells, or PBMCs.

With 3 bases removed from V and 0 bases from J, the gap between germline ends came to 10 bases. Germline V CDR1 and CDR2: KGHDR, SFDVKD. The CDR3 is 15 amino acids. Material: peripheral blood. The chain joins TRBV24-1 to TRBJ1-1, with D perhaps matching TRBD1 (5 bases). This TCR derives from a human donor in a cohort sampled during active COVID-19. CDR3 sequence (DNA): TGTGCCACCAGTGATAGCAGACAGATGAACACTGAAGCTTTCTTT. This encodes CATSDSRQMNTEAFF.